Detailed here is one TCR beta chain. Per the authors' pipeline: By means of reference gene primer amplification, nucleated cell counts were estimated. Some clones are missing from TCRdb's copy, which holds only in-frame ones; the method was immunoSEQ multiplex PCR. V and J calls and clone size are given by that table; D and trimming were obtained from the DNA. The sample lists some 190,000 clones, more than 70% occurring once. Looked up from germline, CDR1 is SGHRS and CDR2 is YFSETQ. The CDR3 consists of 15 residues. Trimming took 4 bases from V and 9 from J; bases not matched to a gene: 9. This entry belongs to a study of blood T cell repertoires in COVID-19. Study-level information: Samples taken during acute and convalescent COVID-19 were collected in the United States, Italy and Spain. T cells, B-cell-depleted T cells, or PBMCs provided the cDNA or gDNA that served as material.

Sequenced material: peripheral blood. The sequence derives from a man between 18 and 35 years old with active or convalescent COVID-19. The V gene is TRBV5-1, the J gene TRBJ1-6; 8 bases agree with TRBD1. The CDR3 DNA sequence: TGCGCCAGCAGCACCGATTGGACAGGGAGTTCACCCCTCCACTTT. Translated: CASSTDWTGSSPLHF.